The 10 T cell receptor beta chains below were found in one sample sequenced in a study of pediatric ulcerative colitis. Measured with immunoSEQ multiplex PCR; TCRdb has only the in-frame clones, and not every one. The sample contains 55,000 to 80,000 clones, about three quarters of which appear only once. Sequencing was done on a sample of blood. These receptors all come from a boy between 10 and 17 years old with moderate ulcerative colitis.

The genes are TRBV7-6 and TRBJ1-1; D is unresolved. Per germline, CDR1 SGHVS and CDR2 FNYEAQ. The CDR3 loop spans 15 amino acids. Trimming cost V 1 base and J 0 bases, with 9 bases left between them. CDR3 residues: CASSLGSPMNTEAFF. CDR3 nucleotides: TGTGCCAGCAGCTTAGGATCCCCCATGAACACTGAAGCTTTCTTT.

The chain links TRBV15 to TRBJ2-7, with D hard to call. CDR1 is LNHNV, CDR2 YYDKDF, per germline (reference sequence). The CDR3 totals 14 residues. The V and J ends lost 2 bases and 6 bases respectively, with 14 bases between them. The CDR3 DNA follows: TGTGCCACCAGCAGACGCCAGAATATGCGCGAGCAGTACTTC. This codes for CATSRRQNMREQYF.

CDR3 nucleotides: TGTGCCACCAGCAGAGAAAGAGGGACCGGGGAGCTGTTTTTT. As protein: CATSRERGTGELFF. V usage is TRBV15 and J usage is TRBJ2-2, with TRBD2 as a possible D gene (5 bases). This CDR3 comprises 14 residues. V dropped 0 bases and J dropped 5 bases, with 7 bases sitting between them. CDR1 is LNHNV, CDR2 YYDKDF, per germline (reference sequence).

This clone was detected only a few times. This chain uses TRBV13 with TRBJ1-1; no definite D call. CDR1 PRHDT and CDR2 FYEKMQ come from the germline V gene (reference sequence). This CDR3 spans 11 amino acids. Trimming cost V 3 bases and J 7 bases, with 6 bases left between them. The CDR3, as DNA: TGTGCCAGCAGCTTCGCGCTTGAAGCTTTCTTT. It specifies CASSFALEAFF.

The V call is TRBV6-5, the J call TRBJ1-1; 7 bases fit TRBD1. J lost 0 bases, V lost 6 bases, and 4 bases had no gene match. Germline CDR1 reads MNHEY; CDR2 reads SVGAGI. CDR3 length: 14 amino acids. CDR3 sequence reads: CASSRDSMNTEAFF. The CDR3, as DNA: TGTGCCAGCAGCAGGGACAGCATGAACACTGAAGCTTTCTTT.

This chain uses TRBV5-4 with TRBJ2-5; 10 nucleotides align to TRBD2. V lost 0 bases, J lost 5 bases, and 7 bases stayed unmatched. Looked up from germline, CDR1 is SGHNT and CDR2 is YYREEE (reference sequence). The CDR3 covers 16 residues. The CDR3 DNA is TGTGCCAGCAGCTTGGTAACTAGCGGGAATTGGGAGACCCAGTACTTC. Its protein product is CASSLVTSGNWETQYF. The full variable domain, completed using reference TRBV5-4 and TRBJ2-5, is ETGVTQSPTHLIKTRGQQVTLRCSSQSGHNTVSWYQQALGQGPQFIFQYYREEENGRGNFPPRFSGLQFPNYSSELNVNALELDDSALYLCASSLVTSGNWETQYFGPGTRLLVL.

The CDR3 here is CASSFGPASAEQYF. CDR3 bases: TGTGCCAGCAGCTTCGGGCCCGCCTCGGCCGAGCAGTACTTC. This chain joins TRBV7-8 and TRBJ2-7; no definite D call. Deletions cut 3 bases from V and 6 bases from J, with 15 bases between. This CDR3 region has 14 residues. Looked up from germline, CDR1 is SGHVS and CDR2 is FQNEAQ.

V and J are TRBV30 and TRBJ2-7, with D tentatively TRBD1 or TRBD2 (5 bases each). The CDR3 is 14 amino acids. V was trimmed by 0 bases and J by 2 bases, leaving 11 bases between them. Germline loops: CDR1 GTSNPN, CDR2 SVGIG (reference sequence). As DNA, the CDR3 is TGTGCCTGGAGTGTACCGAGGGGCGCCTACGAGCAGTACTTC. It codes for CAWSVPRGAYEQYF.

The chain has TRBV25-1 and TRBJ2-3; 7 positions agree with TRBD1. The ends lost 4 bases at V and 4 bases at J; junction bases unmatched: 8. This CDR3 has 15 amino acids. CDR1 is MGHDK and CDR2 is SYGVNS in the germline V gene. The CDR3 nucleotides read TGTGCCAGCAGTGCCAGACAGGGTGGGTCAGATACGCAGTATTTT. It yields the protein CASSARQGGSDTQYF.

The chain couples TRBV10-2 to TRBJ1-1; TRBD1 matches at 8 bases. Germline V gene sequence: CDR1 WSHSY, CDR2 SAAADI. V gave up 0 bases and J gave up 6 bases; unmatched junction bases: 0. This CDR3 contains 13 residues. CDR3 nucleotide sequence: TGCGCCAGCAGTGAGTCGACAGGGGCTGAAGCTTTCTTT. The encoded protein is CASSESTGAEAFF.